The 28 T cell receptor beta chains below come from one sample, sequenced in a study of neurological immune-mediated disorders. TCRdb passed the 5' RACE reads through MiXCR, listing each CDR3 protein once. The sample lists tens of thousands of distinct CDR3 sequences; more than 3% were seen once. Documented time point: longitudinal time-point 1 (baseline). The sample comprised PBMCs. Receptors were obtained from a woman aged 60-75 years with multiple sclerosis.

The sample holds many counts of this clonotype. The chain combines TRBV28 with TRBJ2-6, with D unclear. Per the germline V gene, CDR1 is MDHEN and CDR2 is SYDVKM. The CDR3 has 18 amino acids. V lost 8 bases and J 0 bases, leaving 20 bases between the germline ends. The CDR3 sequence: CASDPAGKPISGANVLTF. The CDR3 DNA is TGTGCCAGCGACCCCGCCGGCAAACCAATCTCTGGGGCCAACGTCCTGACTTTC.

This clonotype was seen at least ten times. The chain uses TRBV6-6 and TRBJ1-5, with a tentative D call TRBD1 (5 bases). Germline-derived CDR1 and CDR2 are MNHNY and SVGAGI (reference sequence). The V gene lost 4 bases and the J gene lost 6 bases, with 10 bases spanning the gap. This CDR3 has 13 residues. CDR3 sequence (DNA): TGTGCCAGCAGTTCCCAGGGTTTTCAGCCCCAGCATTTT. Amino acid sequence: CASSSQGFQPQHF.

This clonotype was recorded many times. CDR3 sequence: CSVEVSGFGTQYF. The CDR3 DNA is TGCAGCGTTGAAGTGTCGGGTTTTGGGACCCAGTACTTC. The V call is TRBV29-1, the J call TRBJ2-5; the D is unclear. The CDR3 covers 13 residues. V was pared by 1 base and J by 7 bases, with 13 bases between. Germline V gene data show CDR1 as SQVTM and CDR2 as ANQGSEA.

The sample holds many counts of this clonotype. V usage is TRBV9 and J usage is TRBJ2-3; D remains ambiguous. Germline loops: CDR1 SGDLS, CDR2 YYNGEE. The V end lost 0 bases, the J end lost 0 bases, and 5 bases lay between the germline ends. There are 14 residues in the CDR3. The DNA for the CDR3 is TGTGCCAGCAGCGTAGTTGGCAGCACAGATACGCAGTATTTT. This encodes CASSVVGSTDTQYF.

Ten or more counts support this clonotype. This chain joins TRBV12-3 or TRBV12-4 and TRBJ2-3; D gene uncertain. The CDR3 has 16 amino acids. Trimming shortened V by 2 bases and J by 2 bases, and 14 bases separated the two germline ends. This CDR3 reads CASSLLGQVLTDTQYF. The CDR3 bases are TGTGCCAGCAGTTTACTTGGGCAGGTCCTCACAGATACGCAGTATTTT.

This clonotype was observed many times. The chain carries TRBV11-2 and TRBJ2-2; a possible D gene is TRBD2 (6 bases). V lost 4 bases and J 5 bases, leaving 11 bases between the germline ends. CDR3 length equals 14 residues. Germline-derived CDR1 and CDR2 are SGHAT and FQNNGV. The chain's CDR3 is CASSSGLMTGELFF. In nucleotides, the CDR3 is TGTGCCAGCAGCTCGGGACTGATGACCGGGGAGCTGTTTTTT.

This clonotype was seen repeatedly, ten times or more. The chain uses TRBV7-6 and TRBJ1-1; 8 bases match TRBD1. The V gene's germline CDR1 is SGHVS and CDR2 FNYEAQ. Losses at the gene ends were 4 bases for V and 0 bases for J; bases not matched to a gene: 4. The CDR3 is 15 residues long. The chain's CDR3 is CASSSRQGMNTEAFF. The CDR3 region has the DNA TGTGCCAGCAGCTCCCGACAGGGGATGAACACTGAAGCTTTCTTT. Variable domain in full (rest from reference TRBV7-6 and TRBJ1-1): GAGVSQSPRYKVTKRGQDVALRCDPISGHVSLYWYRQALGQGPEFLTYFNYEAQQDKSGLPNDRFSAERPEGSISTLTIQRTEQRDSAMYRCASSSRQGMNTEAFFGQGTRLTVV.

This clonotype was recorded many times. The rearrangement uses TRBV18 and TRBJ1-2, with D unclear. The germline V and J ends were trimmed by 3 bases and 8 bases, with 19 bases remaining between them. The CDR3 loop spans 15 amino acids. Germline assignment: CDR1 KGHSH and CDR2 LQKENI. CDR3 in DNA: TGTGCCAGCTCACCTATCAAAGAGCCCTACGGAGGCTACACCTTC. Translation: CASSPIKEPYGGYTF.

This clonotype was counted at least ten times. The CDR3 region has the DNA TGCAGCGGATTAGCGGGGGGGAGCACAGATACGCAGTATTTT. Translating it yields CSGLAGGSTDTQYF. The rearrangement uses TRBV29-1 and TRBJ2-3, with 11 positions matching TRBD2. The CDR3 has 14 residues. The ends lost 7 bases at V and 0 bases at J; junction bases unmatched: 3. Looked up from germline, CDR1 is SQVTM and CDR2 is ANQGSEA.

Ten or more counts support this clonotype. The rearrangement joins TRBV5-1 to TRBJ1-1; D is unclear. Trimming took 4 bases from V and 5 from J, leaving 15 bases between them. Germline values: CDR1 SGHRS, CDR2 YFSETQ. CDR3 length equals 14 residues. The CDR3 spells CASSHPNKNTEAFF. The CDR3 nucleotides are TGCGCCAGCAGCCACCCCAACAAGAATACTGAAGCTTTCTTT. The whole variable domain, remainder taken from reference TRBV5-1 and TRBJ1-1, is KAGVTQTPRYLIKTRGQQVTLSCSPISGHRSVSWYQQTPGQGLQFLFEYFSETQRNKGNFPGRFSGRQFSNSRSEMNVSTLELGDSALYLCASSHPNKNTEAFFGQGTRLTVV.

This chain connects TRBV24-1 to TRBJ2-5, with a weak D call TRBD1 (6 bases). The CDR3 loop spans 13 amino acids. In germline, CDR1 is KGHDR, CDR2 SFDVKD. Trimming left V 9 bases short and J 1 base short, with 11 bases between. CDR3 nucleotide sequence: TGTGCCACCCGAGACAGGACCCAAGAGACCCAGTACTTC. This translates into CATRDRTQETQYF.

This clonotype showed up just a few times. The chain's CDR3 is CASRTSGQGNEKLFF. Written as DNA, the CDR3 is TGTGCCAGCAGGACGTCGGGACAGGGGAATGAAAAACTGTTTTTT. This rearrangement joins TRBV12-3 or TRBV12-4 to TRBJ1-4, with TRBD1 matching over 10 bases. This CDR3 has 15 residues. V gave up 6 bases and J gave up 5 bases; unmatched junction bases: 6.

There are many counts of this clonotype. The chain recombines TRBV7-9 with TRBJ2-5; 7 bases align to TRBD2. V lost 5 bases to trimming and J lost 4 bases; unmatched junction nucleotides: 7. This CDR3 comprises 14 residues. The germline gives CDR1 SEHNR, CDR2 FQNEAQ (reference sequence). CDR3 loop: CASSVAVAGETQYF. For the CDR3, the DNA is TGTGCCAGCAGCGTTGCGGTAGCGGGAGAGACCCAGTACTTC. Full variable domain (outside the CDR3, taken from reference TRBV7-9 and TRBJ2-5): DTGVSQNPRHKITKRGQNVTFRCDPISEHNRLYWYRQTLGQGPEFLTYFQNEAQLEKSRLLSDRFSAERPKGSFSTLEIQRTEQGDSAMYLCASSVAVAGETQYFGPGTRLLVL.

This clonotype was seen many times. The chain has TRBV20-1 and TRBJ1-1, with D unresolved. The V and J ends lost 8 bases and 0 bases respectively, with 10 bases between them. CDR3 size: 12 residues. The germline CDR1 and CDR2 sequences are DFQATT and SNEGSKA (reference sequence). The chain's CDR3 is CSSISLNTEAFF. CDR3 DNA sequence: TGCAGTTCGATATCACTGAACACTGAAGCTTTCTTT.

This clonotype was found many times. The genes are TRBV10-3 and TRBJ2-7, with a possible D match to TRBD1 (5 bases). The CDR3 length is 14 residues. V dropped 3 bases and J dropped 3 bases, with 12 bases sitting between them. Germline V gives CDR1 ENHRY, CDR2 SYGVKD. CDR3 bases: TGTGCCATCAGTGACGGCAGGGTGGGCTACGAGCAGTACTTC. Protein: CAISDGRVGYEQYF.

The sample holds many counts of this clonotype. The chain couples TRBV7-2 to TRBJ1-1; the D is unclear. Trimming cost V 4 bases and J 2 bases, with 8 bases left between them. The CDR3 runs to 13 residues. Looked up from germline, CDR1 is SGHTA and CDR2 is FQGNSA. The CDR3 DNA is TGTGCCAGCAGCTCCGGCCGCAACACTGAAGCTTTCTTT. Translation: CASSSGRNTEAFF.

This clonotype was found many times. The rearrangement links TRBV5-1 to TRBJ2-7, with D perhaps matching TRBD1 (6 bases). The V end was cut by 4 bases, the J end by 2 bases, with 10 bases between. The CDR3 length is 13 residues. Germline CDR1 SGHRS, CDR2 YFSETQ. The CDR3 loop reads CASSTRDTYEQYF. CDR3 sequence (DNA): TGCGCCAGCAGCACTCGGGACACCTACGAGCAGTACTTC.

This clonotype was seen many times. This chain joins TRBV20-1 and TRBJ2-1; 8 bases match TRBD1. Germline loops: CDR1 DFQATT, CDR2 SNEGSKA (reference sequence). This CDR3 spans 15 amino acids. The V and J ends lost 3 bases and 7 bases, in that order; junction bases with no gene match: 11. The CDR3, as DNA: TGCAGTGCTAGGTCACGACAGGGGTTTGAGAATGAGCAGTTCTTC. Its translation is CSARSRQGFENEQFF.

This clonotype occurred many times. The junction departs from germline at one end; a sequencing error may be responsible. The chain couples TRBV5-6 to TRBJ1-5, with 9 bases identical to TRBD1. Per germline, CDR1 SGHDT and CDR2 YYEEEE. The CDR3 spans 16 residues. The CDR3 bases are TGTGCCAGCAGCATACGGGGACAGGGCGTACGGAAGACCCAGAATTTT. It encodes CASSIRGQGVRKTQNF.

This clonotype appeared many times. The chain combines TRBV20-1 with TRBJ2-5; tentatively, D is TRBD2 (5 bases). The V gene's germline CDR1 is DFQATT and CDR2 SNEGSKA (reference sequence). V lost 6 bases to trimming and J lost 4 bases, with 15 bases between them. This CDR3 comprises 13 residues. Here the CDR3 reads CSAGLTGSETQYF. The DNA for the CDR3 is TGCAGTGCCGGCTTAACGGGGTCAGAGACCCAGTACTTC.

There are many counts of this clonotype. The chain carries TRBV27 and TRBJ2-3; 8 bases align to TRBD2. From germline, CDR1 is MNHEY and CDR2 SMNVEV (reference sequence). V gave up 10 bases and J gave up 0 bases; unmatched junction bases: 3. The CDR3 loop spans 13 amino acids. The CDR3 sequence: CATGGTSTDTQYF. DNA of the CDR3: TGTGCCACGGGGGGGACTAGCACAGATACGCAGTATTTT.

This clonotype occurred a few times. A read error is possible here, since a much larger clone lies one base away. The chain joins TRBV20-1 to TRBJ2-7; D is unresolved. Germline CDR1 DFQATT, CDR2 SNEGSKA (reference sequence). The CDR3 is 13 residues long. V lost 3 bases and J 7 bases, leaving 16 bases between the germline ends. In DNA, the CDR3 is TGCAGTGCTAGCCAAATGGGGTCTAAAGAGCAGTACTTC. Translating gives CSASQMGSKEQYF.

Many counts were recorded for this clonotype. The chain is built from TRBV20-1 and TRBJ1-2; D call uncertain. Deletions cut 1 base from V and 1 base from J, with 13 bases between. Germline V gene lookup returns CDR1 DFQATT and CDR2 SNEGSKA (reference sequence). The CDR3 extends over 15 amino acids. DNA of the CDR3: TGCAGTGCTAGAGCCGATAACGGAAATAACTATGGCTACACCTTC. This sequence encodes CSARADNGNNYGYTF.

This clonotype was detected many times. The V call is TRBV12-3 or TRBV12-4, the J call TRBJ2-3; no clear D gene. Trimming removed 3 bases at V and 3 bases at J, with 7 bases between. CDR3 size: 13 residues. The CDR3 is CASSLSGTDTQYF. In DNA form, the CDR3 reads TGTGCCAGCAGTTTGAGTGGGACAGATACGCAGTATTTT.

On this clonotype: At one end, the junction sequence differs from germline, possibly due to a read error. The chain combines TRBV3-1 with TRBJ2-5; D is possibly TRBD1 (6 bases). The V gene's germline CDR1 is LGHDT and CDR2 YNNKEL (reference sequence). The CDR3 sequence is 12 residues long. The chain's CDR3 is CDSSKGGGTQYF. DNA for the CDR3: TGTGACAGCAGCAAAGGGGGTGGGACCCAGTACTTC.

This clonotype was found many times. J is TRBJ2-4 and V is TRBV5-1; 7 bases line up with TRBD1. The CDR3 consists of 12 residues. After removal of 1 base from V and 8 bases from J, the junction contained 0 bases not matched to a gene. Germline CDR1 SGHRS, CDR2 YFSETQ. CDR3: CASSLTGDIQYF. DNA for the CDR3: TGCGCCAGCAGCTTGACAGGGGACATTCAGTACTTC.

About this clonotype itself: Just one base apart from a much larger clone, this may be a read error. The CDR3 protein is CSARSPLGKEQFF. As DNA, the CDR3 is TGCAGTGCTAGAAGTCCTTTGGGGAAGGAGCAGTTCTTC. The V and J genes are TRBV20-1 and TRBJ2-1; no reliable D call. This CDR3 is built from 13 residues. Germline V lookup: CDR1 DFQATT, CDR2 SNEGSKA (reference sequence). The germline V and J ends were trimmed by 2 bases and 10 bases, with 15 bases remaining between them.

This clonotype was seen a handful of times. CDR3 region: CASSFYSYNEQFF. The DNA of the CDR3 is TGTGCCAGCAGTTTCTACTCCTACAATGAGCAGTTCTTC. The V and J genes are TRBV12-3 or TRBV12-4 and TRBJ2-1; D is unresolved. The CDR3 totals 13 residues. Between the trimmed V and J ends, which lost 3 bases and 0 bases, there was a span of 3 bases.